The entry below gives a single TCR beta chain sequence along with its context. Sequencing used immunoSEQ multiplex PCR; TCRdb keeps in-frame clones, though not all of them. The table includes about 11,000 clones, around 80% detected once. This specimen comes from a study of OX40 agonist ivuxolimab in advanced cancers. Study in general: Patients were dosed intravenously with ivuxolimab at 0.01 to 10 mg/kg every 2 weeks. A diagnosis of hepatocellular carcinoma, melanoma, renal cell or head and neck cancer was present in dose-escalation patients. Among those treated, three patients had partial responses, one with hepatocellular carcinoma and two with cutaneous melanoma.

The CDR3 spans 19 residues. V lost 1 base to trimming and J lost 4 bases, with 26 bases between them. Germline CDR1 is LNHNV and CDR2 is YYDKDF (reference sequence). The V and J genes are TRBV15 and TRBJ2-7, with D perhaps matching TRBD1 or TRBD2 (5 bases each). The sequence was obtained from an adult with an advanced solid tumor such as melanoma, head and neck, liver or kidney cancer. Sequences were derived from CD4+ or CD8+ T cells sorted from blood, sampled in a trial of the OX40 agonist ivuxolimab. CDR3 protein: CATSRVTLGRPREGYEQYF. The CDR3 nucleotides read TGTGCCACCAGCAGAGTTACCCTTGGACGTCCTAGAGAGGGGTACGAGCAGTACTTC.